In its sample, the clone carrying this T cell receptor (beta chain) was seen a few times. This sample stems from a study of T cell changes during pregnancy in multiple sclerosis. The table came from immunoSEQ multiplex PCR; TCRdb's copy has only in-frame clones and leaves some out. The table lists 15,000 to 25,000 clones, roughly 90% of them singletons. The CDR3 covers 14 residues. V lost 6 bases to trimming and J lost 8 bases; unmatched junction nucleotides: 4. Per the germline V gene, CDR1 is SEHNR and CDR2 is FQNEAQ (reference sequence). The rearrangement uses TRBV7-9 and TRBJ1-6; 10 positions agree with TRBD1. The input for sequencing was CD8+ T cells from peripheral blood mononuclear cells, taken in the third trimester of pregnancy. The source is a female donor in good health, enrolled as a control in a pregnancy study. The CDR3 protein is CASSFGQGDSPLHF. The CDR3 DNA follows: TGTGCCAGCAGTTTCGGACAGGGGGATTCACCCCTCCACTTT.